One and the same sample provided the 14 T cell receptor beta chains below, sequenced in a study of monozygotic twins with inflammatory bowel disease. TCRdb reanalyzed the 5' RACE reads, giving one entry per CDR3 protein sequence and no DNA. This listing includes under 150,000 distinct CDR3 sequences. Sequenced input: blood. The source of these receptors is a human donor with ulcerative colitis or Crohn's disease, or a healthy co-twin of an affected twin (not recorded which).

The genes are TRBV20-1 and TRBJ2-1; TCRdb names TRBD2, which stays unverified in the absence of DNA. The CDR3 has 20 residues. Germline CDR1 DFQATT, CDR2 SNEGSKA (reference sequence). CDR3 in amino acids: CSARPPRLGGPGGPHNEQFF.

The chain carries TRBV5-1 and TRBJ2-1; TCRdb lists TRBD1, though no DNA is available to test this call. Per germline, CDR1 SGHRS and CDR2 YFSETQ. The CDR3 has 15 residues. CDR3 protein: CASGIPADRGNEQFF.

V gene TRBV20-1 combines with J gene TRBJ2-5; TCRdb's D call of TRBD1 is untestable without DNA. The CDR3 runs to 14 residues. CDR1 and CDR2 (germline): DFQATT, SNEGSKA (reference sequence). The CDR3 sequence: CSASVPDSRWTQYF.

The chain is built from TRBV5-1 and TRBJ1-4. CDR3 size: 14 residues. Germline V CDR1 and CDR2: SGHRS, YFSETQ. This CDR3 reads CASSRGSTDEKLFF.

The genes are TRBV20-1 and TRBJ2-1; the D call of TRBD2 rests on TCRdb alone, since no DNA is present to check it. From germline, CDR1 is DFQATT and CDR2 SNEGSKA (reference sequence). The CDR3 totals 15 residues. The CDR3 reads CSASSSGRAYNEQFF.

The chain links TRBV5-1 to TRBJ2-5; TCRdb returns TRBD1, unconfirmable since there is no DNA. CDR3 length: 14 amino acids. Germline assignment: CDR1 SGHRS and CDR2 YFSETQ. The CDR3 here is CASSRGNQQETQYF.

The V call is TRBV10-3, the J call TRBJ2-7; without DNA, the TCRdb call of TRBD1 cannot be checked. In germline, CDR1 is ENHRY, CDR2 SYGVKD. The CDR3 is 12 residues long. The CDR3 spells CAISAIQVEQYF.

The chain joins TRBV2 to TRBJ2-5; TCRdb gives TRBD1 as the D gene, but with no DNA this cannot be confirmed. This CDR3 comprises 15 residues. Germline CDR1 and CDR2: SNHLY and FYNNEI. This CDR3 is CASSRLRTGQETQYF.

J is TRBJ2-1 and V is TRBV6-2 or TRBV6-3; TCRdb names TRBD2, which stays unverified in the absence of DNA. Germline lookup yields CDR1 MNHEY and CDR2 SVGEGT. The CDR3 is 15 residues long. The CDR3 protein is CASSIGTSVGSEQFF.

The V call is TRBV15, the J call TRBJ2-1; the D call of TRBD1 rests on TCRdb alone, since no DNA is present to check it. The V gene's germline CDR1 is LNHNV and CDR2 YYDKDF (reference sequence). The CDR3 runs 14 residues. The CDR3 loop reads CATKPGQTYNEQFF.

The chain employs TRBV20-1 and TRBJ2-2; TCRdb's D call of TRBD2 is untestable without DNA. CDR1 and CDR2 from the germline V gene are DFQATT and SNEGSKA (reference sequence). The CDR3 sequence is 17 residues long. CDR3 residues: CSASKGLVGSNTGELFF.

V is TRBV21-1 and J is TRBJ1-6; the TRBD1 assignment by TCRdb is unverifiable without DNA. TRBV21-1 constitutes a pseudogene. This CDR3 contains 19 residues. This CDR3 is CASPRLPGQNFMDNSPLHF.

The CDR3: CASSPLLQGSTDTQYF. The chain is built from TRBV18 and TRBJ2-3. The CDR3 totals 16 residues. CDR1 is KGHSH and CDR2 is LQKENI in the germline V gene.

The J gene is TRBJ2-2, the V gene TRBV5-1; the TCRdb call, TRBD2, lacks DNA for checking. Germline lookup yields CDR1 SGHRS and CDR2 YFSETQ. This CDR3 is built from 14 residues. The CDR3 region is CASSLGQGHGELFF.